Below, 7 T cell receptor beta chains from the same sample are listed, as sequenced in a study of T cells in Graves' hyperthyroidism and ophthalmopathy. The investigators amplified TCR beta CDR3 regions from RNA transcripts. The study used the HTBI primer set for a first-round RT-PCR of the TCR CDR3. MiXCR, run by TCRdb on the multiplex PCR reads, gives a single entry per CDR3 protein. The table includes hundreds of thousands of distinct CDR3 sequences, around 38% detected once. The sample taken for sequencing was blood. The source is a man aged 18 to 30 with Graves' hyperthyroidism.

The CDR3: CASTRSERQETQYF. Here the CDR3 DNA reads TGTGCCAGCACCCGATCGGAGCGTCAAGAGACCCAGTACTTC. This chain links TRBV11-2 with TRBJ2-5; no clear D. The germline V gene has CDR1 SGHAT and CDR2 FQNNGV. The ends were cut back, 7 bases at V and 2 bases at J, with 14 bases in the middle. CDR3 length: 14 amino acids.

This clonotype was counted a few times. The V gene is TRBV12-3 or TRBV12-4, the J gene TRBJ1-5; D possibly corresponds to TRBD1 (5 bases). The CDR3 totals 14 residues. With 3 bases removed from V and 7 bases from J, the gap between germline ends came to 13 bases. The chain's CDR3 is CASSFVGVGQPQHF. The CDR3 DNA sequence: TGTGCCAGCAGTTTTGTAGGGGTGGGCCAGCCCCAGCATTTT.

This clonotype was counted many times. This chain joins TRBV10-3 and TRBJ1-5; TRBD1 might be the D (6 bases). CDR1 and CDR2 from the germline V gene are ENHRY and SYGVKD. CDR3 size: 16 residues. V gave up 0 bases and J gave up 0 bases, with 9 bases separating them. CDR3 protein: CAISESGGPSNQPQHF. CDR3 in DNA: TGTGCCATCAGTGAGTCCGGGGGGCCTAGCAATCAGCCCCAGCATTTT.

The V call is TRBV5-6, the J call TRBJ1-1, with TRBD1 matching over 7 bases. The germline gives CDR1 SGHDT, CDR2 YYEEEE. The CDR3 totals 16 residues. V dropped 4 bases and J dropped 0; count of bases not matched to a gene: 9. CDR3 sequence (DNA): TGTGCCAGCAGCCAATACGGGGACAGCGTGAACACTGAAGCTTTCTTT. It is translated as CASSQYGDSVNTEAFF.

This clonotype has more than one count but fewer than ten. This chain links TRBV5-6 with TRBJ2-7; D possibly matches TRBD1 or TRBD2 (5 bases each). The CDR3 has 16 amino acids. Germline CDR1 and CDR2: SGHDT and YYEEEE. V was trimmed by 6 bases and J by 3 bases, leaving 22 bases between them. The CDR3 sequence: CASTFAPGRAGYEQYF. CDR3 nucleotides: TGTGCCAGCACCTTCGCGCCGGGCAGGGCGGGCTACGAGCAGTACTTC.

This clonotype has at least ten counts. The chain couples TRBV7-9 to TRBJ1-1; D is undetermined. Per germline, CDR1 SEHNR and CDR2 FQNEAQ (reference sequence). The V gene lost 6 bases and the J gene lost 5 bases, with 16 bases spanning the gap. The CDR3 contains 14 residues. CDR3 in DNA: TGTGCCAGCAGGCGGACCATAAGGCTGACTGAAGCTTTCTTT. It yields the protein CASRRTIRLTEAFF.

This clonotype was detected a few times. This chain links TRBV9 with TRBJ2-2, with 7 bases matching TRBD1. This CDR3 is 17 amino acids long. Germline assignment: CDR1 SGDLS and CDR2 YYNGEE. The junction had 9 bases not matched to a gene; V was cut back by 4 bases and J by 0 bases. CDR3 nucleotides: TGTGCCAGCAGCTGGGACCTGGGGACAGCGAACACCGGGGAGCTGTTTTTT. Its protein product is CASSWDLGTANTGELFF.